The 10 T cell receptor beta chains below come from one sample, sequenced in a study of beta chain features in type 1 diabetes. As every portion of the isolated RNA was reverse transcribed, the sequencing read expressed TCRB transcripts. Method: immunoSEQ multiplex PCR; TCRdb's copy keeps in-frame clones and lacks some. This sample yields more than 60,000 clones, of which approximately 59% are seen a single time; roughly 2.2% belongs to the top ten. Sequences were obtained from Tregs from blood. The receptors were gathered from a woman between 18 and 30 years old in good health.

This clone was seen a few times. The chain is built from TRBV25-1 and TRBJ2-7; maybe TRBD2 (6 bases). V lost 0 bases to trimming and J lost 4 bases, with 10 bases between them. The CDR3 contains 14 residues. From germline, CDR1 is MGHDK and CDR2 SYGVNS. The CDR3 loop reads CASSEYGGIYEQYF. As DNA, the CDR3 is TGTGCCAGCAGTGAATATGGGGGGATATACGAGCAGTACTTC.

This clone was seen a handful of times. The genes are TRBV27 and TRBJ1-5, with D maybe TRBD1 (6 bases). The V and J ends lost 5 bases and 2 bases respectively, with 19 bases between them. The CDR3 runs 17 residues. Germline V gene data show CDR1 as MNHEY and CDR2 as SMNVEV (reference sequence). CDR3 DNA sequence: TGTGCCAGCAGTGCACGCGCTCAGGGGTACGGCAATCAGCCCCAGCATTTT. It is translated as CASSARAQGYGNQPQHF.

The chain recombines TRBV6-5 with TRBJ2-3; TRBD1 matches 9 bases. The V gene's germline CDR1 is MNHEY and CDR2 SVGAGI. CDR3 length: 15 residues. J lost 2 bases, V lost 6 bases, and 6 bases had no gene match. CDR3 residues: CASRPQGANTDTQYF. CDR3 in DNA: TGTGCCAGCAGACCACAGGGGGCAAACACAGATACGCAGTATTTT.

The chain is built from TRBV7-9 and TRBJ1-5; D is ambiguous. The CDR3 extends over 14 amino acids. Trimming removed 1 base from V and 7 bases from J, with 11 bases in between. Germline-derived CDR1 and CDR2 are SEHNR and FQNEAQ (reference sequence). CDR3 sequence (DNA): TGTGCCAGCAGCTTAGTAGACGGAGGCCAGCCCCAGCATTTT. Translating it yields CASSLVDGGQPQHF.

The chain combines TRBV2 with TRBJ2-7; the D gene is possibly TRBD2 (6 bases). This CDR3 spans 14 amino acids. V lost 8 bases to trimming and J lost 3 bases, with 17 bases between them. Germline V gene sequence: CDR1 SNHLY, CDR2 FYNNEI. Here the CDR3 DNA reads TGTGCCAGCTCAGCCGGGGGATTACGCTACGAGCAGTACTTC. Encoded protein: CASSAGGLRYEQYF.

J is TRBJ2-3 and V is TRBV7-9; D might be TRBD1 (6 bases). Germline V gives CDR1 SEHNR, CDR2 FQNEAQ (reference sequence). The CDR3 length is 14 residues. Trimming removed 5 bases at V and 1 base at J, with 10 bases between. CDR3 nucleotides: TGTGCCAGCAGCAATGACAGGCGCACAGATACGCAGTATTTT. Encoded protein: CASSNDRRTDTQYF.

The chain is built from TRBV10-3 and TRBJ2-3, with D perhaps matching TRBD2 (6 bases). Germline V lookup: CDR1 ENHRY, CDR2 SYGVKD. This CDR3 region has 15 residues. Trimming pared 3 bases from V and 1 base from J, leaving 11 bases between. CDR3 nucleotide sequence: TGTGCCATCAGTGAACCGGGCGGGGGCACAGATACGCAGTATTTT. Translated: CAISEPGGGTDTQYF.

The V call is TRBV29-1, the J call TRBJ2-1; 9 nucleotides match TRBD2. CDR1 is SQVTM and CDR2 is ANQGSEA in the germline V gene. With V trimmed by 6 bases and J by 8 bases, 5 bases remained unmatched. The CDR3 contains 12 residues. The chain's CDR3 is CSVLAGVDEQFF. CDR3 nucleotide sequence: TGCAGCGTCTTAGCGGGAGTCGATGAGCAGTTCTTC.

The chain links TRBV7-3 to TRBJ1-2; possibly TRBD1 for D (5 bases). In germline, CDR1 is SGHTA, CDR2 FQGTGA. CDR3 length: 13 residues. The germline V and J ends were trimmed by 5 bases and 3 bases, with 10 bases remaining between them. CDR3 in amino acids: CASSPQAYYGYTF. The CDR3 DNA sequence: TGTGCCAGCAGCCCACAGGCTTACTATGGCTACACCTTC.

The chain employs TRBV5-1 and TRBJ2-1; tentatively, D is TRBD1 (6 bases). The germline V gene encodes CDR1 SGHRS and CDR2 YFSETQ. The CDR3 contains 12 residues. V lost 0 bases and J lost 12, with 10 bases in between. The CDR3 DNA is TGCGCCAGCAGCTTGGGGCCAGGGGTGCAGTTCTTC. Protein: CASSLGPGVQFF.